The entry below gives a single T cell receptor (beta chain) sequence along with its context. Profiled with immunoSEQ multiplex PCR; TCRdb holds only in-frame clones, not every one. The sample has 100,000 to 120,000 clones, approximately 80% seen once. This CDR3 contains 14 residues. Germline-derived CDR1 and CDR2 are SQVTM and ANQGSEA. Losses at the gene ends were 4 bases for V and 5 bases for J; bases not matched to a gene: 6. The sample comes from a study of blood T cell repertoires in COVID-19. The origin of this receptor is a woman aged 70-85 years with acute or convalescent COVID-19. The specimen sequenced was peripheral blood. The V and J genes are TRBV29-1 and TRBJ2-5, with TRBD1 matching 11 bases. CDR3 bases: TGCAGCGTTGCGGACAGGGGGCGTGTGGAGACCCAGTACTTC. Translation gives CSVADRGRVETQYF.